Presented here are 13 T cell receptor beta chains from one specimen sequenced in a study of T cell repertoires in aging, cancer and after chemotherapy. A mixed TRB-A/B primer pool amplified rearranged TRB by multiplex touch-down PCR. TCRdb reprocessed the multiplex PCR reads with MiXCR, giving one entry per CDR3 protein. The sample lists fewer than 12,000 distinct CDR3 sequences, 32% occurring once. TCR beta rearrangements were amplified from peripheral blood genomic DNA. Input material: blood. These TCRs come from a human donor in good health.

With respect to this clonotype: Relative to the germline gene, one junction end is altered; a read error may explain this. The chain carries TRBV6-5 and TRBJ2-1, with D unresolved. Germline V gene lookup returns CDR1 MNHEY and CDR2 SVGAGI. CDR3 size: 11 residues. This CDR3 reads CAISALGEQFF. The CDR3 DNA sequence: TGTGCCATCAGTGCCCTGGGTGAGCAGTTCTTC.

This clonotype has just a few counts. The rearrangement uses TRBV6-6 and TRBJ1-6; D unclear. This CDR3 is 12 amino acids long. The germline gives CDR1 MNHNY, CDR2 SVGAGI (reference sequence). Trimming took 7 bases from V and 7 from J, leaving 8 bases between them. CDR3 loop: CASTVTNSPLHF. The CDR3 DNA reads as TGTGCCAGCACCGTGACAAATTCACCCCTCCACTTT.

This clonotype was picked up a small number of times. In DNA form, the CDR3 reads TGTGCCAGCCTCGGGTTATCCGACGGCTACACCTTC. It encodes CASLGLSDGYTF. V usage is TRBV12-3 or TRBV12-4 and J usage is TRBJ1-2; D gene uncertain. Trimming took off 8 bases at V and 8 bases at J, with 15 bases between the two ends. CDR3 length: 12 amino acids.

The chain is built from TRBV18 and TRBJ2-7, with D possibly matching TRBD1 (7 bases). The germline V gene has CDR1 KGHSH and CDR2 LQKENI. Deletions cut 4 bases from V and 0 bases from J, with 16 bases between. This CDR3 region has 16 residues. CDR3 sequence: CASSRFFQGGSYEQYF. CDR3 coding DNA: TGTGCCAGCTCACGTTTCTTCCAGGGGGGCTCCTACGAGCAGTACTTC. The whole variable domain, filled in from reference TRBV18 and TRBJ2-7, reads NAGVMQNPRHLVRRRGQEARLRCSPMKGHSHVYWYRQLPEEGLKFMVYLQKENIIDESGMPKERFSAEFPKEGPSILRIQQVVRGDSAAYFCASSRFFQGGSYEQYFGPGTRLTVT.

This clonotype has a handful of counts. J is TRBJ1-2 and V is TRBV28; D is possibly TRBD1 (6 bases). The germline V gene encodes CDR1 MDHEN and CDR2 SYDVKM. V lost 6 bases and J 5 bases, leaving 13 bases between the germline ends. This CDR3 is 13 amino acids long. The CDR3 sequence: CASRVQGEYGYTF. CDR3 nucleotide sequence: TGTGCCAGCAGGGTACAGGGTGAATATGGCTACACCTTC.

The V and J genes are TRBV19 and TRBJ1-4; TRBD1 might be the D (6 bases). Germline V lookup: CDR1 LNHDA, CDR2 SQIVND (reference sequence). Trimming took off 3 bases at V and 10 bases at J, with 15 bases between the two ends. The length of the CDR3 is 14 residues. The CDR3 nucleotides read TGTGCCAGTAGTATGACATTCAGGGGAGGAAAACTGTTTTTT. This translates into CASSMTFRGGKLFF.

This clonotype was observed a handful of times. This rearrangement joins TRBV5-5 to TRBJ2-1; D is unclear. Germline-derived CDR1 and CDR2 are SGHKS and YYEKEE (reference sequence). The germline V and J ends were trimmed by 2 bases and 6 bases, with 24 bases remaining between them. The CDR3 contains 18 residues. The CDR3 coding sequence is TGTGCCAGCAGCTTAGTCCCCCCCGGGTCCCTCTATTTCAATGAGCAGTTCTTC. This encodes CASSLVPPGSLYFNEQFF.

For the CDR3, the DNA is TGTGCCAGCAGCTTAGCGTCAGGGGAGAGATCGGCTCAGTACTTC. Its translation: CASSLASGERSAQYF. The chain has TRBV19 and TRBJ2-4; D perhaps matches TRBD1 (6 bases). The germline V gene has CDR1 LNHDA and CDR2 SQIVND (reference sequence). CDR3 length equals 15 residues. Trimming removed 9 bases from V and 12 bases from J, with 27 bases in between. The whole variable domain, filled in from reference TRBV19 and TRBJ2-4, reads DGGITQSPKYLFRKEGQNVTLSCEQNLNHDAMYWYRQDPGQGLRLIYYSQIVNDFQKGDIAEGYSVSREKKESFPLTVTSAQKNPTAFYLCASSLASGERSAQYFGAGTRLSVL.

This chain joins TRBV18 and TRBJ1-3, with D hard to call. V lost 6 bases, J lost 2 bases, and 11 bases lay in between. Germline V gives CDR1 KGHSH, CDR2 LQKENI. CDR3 size: 14 residues. This CDR3 reads CASSPSGTGNTIYF. The CDR3 nucleotides are TGTGCCAGCTCCCCGTCGGGGACTGGAAACACCATATATTTT.

The table lists this clonotype with a few counts. This sequence joins TRBV24-1 and TRBJ1-1; D perhaps matches TRBD1 (5 bases). V was pared by 4 bases and J by 8 bases, with 13 bases between. This CDR3 spans 13 amino acids. Germline values: CDR1 KGHDR, CDR2 SFDVKD. The CDR3 coding sequence is TGTGCCACCAGTGAGACGTCCGGGACCGAAGCTTTCTTT. Amino acids: CATSETSGTEAFF.

This clonotype is medium-sized. The rearrangement links TRBV19 to TRBJ1-1, with 8 bases lining up with TRBD1. Losses at the gene ends were 5 bases for V and 1 base for J; bases not matched to a gene: 3. This CDR3 is built from 14 residues. The germline CDR1 and CDR2 sequences are LNHDA and SQIVND (reference sequence). CDR3 sequence: CASSLGTGNTEAFF. Written as DNA, the CDR3 is TGTGCCAGTAGTCTCGGGACAGGGAACACTGAAGCTTTCTTT.

Worth noting for this clonotype: A much larger clone differs by one base, so this may be a read error. J is TRBJ2-1 and V is TRBV5-6; 7 positions agree with TRBD2. Germline V CDR1 and CDR2: SGHDT, YYEEEE. Trimming cost V 5 bases and J 7 bases; bases outside gene matches: 12. CDR3 length: 15 amino acids. The CDR3 region is CASSRVGGSLNEQFF. The CDR3 DNA reads as TGTGCCAGCAGTCGAGTCGGCGGGAGTCTTAATGAGCAGTTCTTC.

This clonotype was counted a few times. The genes are TRBV6-5 and TRBJ1-3; weak D call: TRBD1 (5 bases). The CDR3 is 16 amino acids. The germline V gene has CDR1 MNHEY and CDR2 SVGAGI. V lost 5 bases and J 4 bases, leaving 18 bases between the germline ends. The CDR3 bases are TGTGCCAGCAGTAAACGGGACGGCGCCGTCGGAAACACCATATATTTT. This gives the protein CASSKRDGAVGNTIYF.